This T cell receptor beta chain is from a study of blood T cell repertoires in COVID-19. Turning to the study itself: Acute and convalescent COVID-19 specimens originated in the United States, Italy and Spain. The analysed material was cDNA or gDNA that came from T cells, B-cell-depleted T cells, or PBMCs.

How the authors handled the data: Estimation of nucleated cell counts relied on the amplification of reference gene primers. Generated by immunoSEQ multiplex PCR, the TCRdb table keeps only in-frame clones and is missing some. V, J and clone size derive from that table, while D and trimming were established from the DNA sequence. The table includes under 200,000 clones, 80% to 85% detected once. This CDR3 has 14 amino acids. The ends were cut back, 5 bases at V and 2 bases at J, with 12 bases in the middle. CDR1 and CDR2 (germline): MNHEY, SVGAGI. The receptor comes from a human donor with acute or convalescent COVID-19. The donor label of this sample is uncertain. The chain links TRBV6-5 to TRBJ2-5; TRBD1 might be the D (5 bases). Material: peripheral blood. CDR3 amino acids: CASSTRQPQETQYF. The CDR3 DNA reads as TGTGCCAGCAGTACCCGACAGCCTCAAGAGACCCAGTACTTC.